Listed below are T cell receptor beta chains from one sample, sequenced in a study of tumor-infiltrating lymphocytes in primary liver carcinoma. TCRdb used MiXCR to reprocess the multiplex PCR reads, holding one entry per CDR3 protein. The sample has approximately 300,000 distinct CDR3 sequences; 65% are singletons. Material: peripheral blood. These TCRs come from a man aged 40-50 years with primary liver carcinoma and hepatitis B virus infection. Both conserved end residues are part of each CDR3. The order of the fields is V gene, D gene, clone size, J gene, CDR3 protein, CDR3 DNA. The D gene is left open where the match is weak. Where a row states a size, it is once, few, many or the class of an expanded clone; other rows omit it.

TRBV29-1,TRBD2,many,TRBJ2-3,CSVEMRSGRGTDTQYF,TGCAGCGTTGAAATGAGAAGCGGGAGAGGCACAGATACGCAGTATTTT
TRBV14,TRBD2,.,TRBJ2-5,CASNSRTSLYQETQYF,TGTGCCAGCAACTCCCGGACTAGCCTTTACCAAGAGACCCAGTACTTC
TRBV2,TRBD2,.,TRBJ2-5,CASSEALAAYQETQYF,TGTGCTAGCAGTGAAGCCCTAGCGGCCTACCAAGAGACCCAGTACTTC
TRBV6-1,.,many,TRBJ1-1,CASSEARQHGAFF,TGTGCCAGCAGTGAAGCGAGACAGCACGGAGCTTTCTTT
TRBV4-3,TRBD1,many,TRBJ2-5,CASSSGTGTGAQYF,TGCGCCAGCAGCTCGGGGACAGGAACAGGGGCCCAGTACTTC
TRBV7-9,.,.,TRBJ1-5,CVSSPSGDQPQHF,TGTGTCAGCAGCCCCTCAGGGGATCAGCCCCAGCATTTT
TRBV11-1,.,.,TRBJ2-6,CTSSLGETGANVLAF,TGTACCAGCAGCTTGGGGGAGACTGGTGCCAACGTCCTGGCTTTC
TRBV30,.,.,TRBJ2-2,CASRKRTGNTGEPFF,TGTGCCTCGAGAAAAAGGACGGGGAACACCGGGGAGCCGTTTTTT
TRBV10-3,TRBD2,once,TRBJ2-3,CAISGGGLAPPRTSTDRQYF,TGTGCCATCAGTGGGGGGGGACTAGCGCCCCCCCGGACTAGCACAGATAGGCAGTATTTT
TRBV5-4,TRBD2,few,TRBJ2-7,CASSLGGSDEQYF,TGTGCCAGCAGCCTCGGGGGGTCCGACGAGCAGTACTTC
TRBV11-1,TRBD1,few,TRBJ2-7,CVSSDRTGGVAYEQYF,TGTGTCAGCAGTGATCGGACAGGTGGGGTTGCCTACGAGCAGTACTTC
TRBV7-9,TRBD1,.,TRBJ2-1,CASSLVTGSYNEQFF,TGTGCCAGCAGCTTAGTGACAGGGAGTTACAATGAGCAGTTCTTC
TRBV12-3/TRBV12-4,.,many,TRBJ2-7,CASSLPETYEQYF,TGTGCCAGCAGTTTGCCAGAGACCTACGAGCAGTACTTC
TRBV4-1,TRBD1,many,TRBJ2-7,CASSPGVGTGSYEQYF,TGCGCCAGCAGCCCCGGAGTTGGGACAGGGTCTTACGAGCAGTACTTC
TRBV7-9,.,few,TRBJ2-7,CASSSGLLFEQYF,TGTGCCAGCAGCTCCGGACTGCTCTTTGAGCAGTACTTC
TRBV12-3/TRBV12-4,.,.,TRBJ2-1,CASSFIWRNNEQFF,TGTGCCAGCAGTTTCATTTGGAGAAACAATGAGCAGTTCTTC
TRBV14,.,.,TRBJ1-1,CASSQVSGRTEDFF,TGTGCCAGCAGCCAGGTATCAGGGCGCACTGAAGATTTCTTC
TRBV11-3,.,.,TRBJ2-5,CASSLEAGVGETQCF,TGTGCCAGCAGCTTAGAGGCGGGTGTGGGGGAGACCCAGTGCTTC
TRBV10-3,.,.,TRBJ2-7,CAISKDGSFSYEQYF,TGTGCCATCAGTAAGGACGGAAGCTTCTCCTACGAGCAGTACTTC
TRBV29-1,.,.,TRBJ2-3,CSAGVAGDGTQYF,TGCAGCGCTGGGGTAGCAGGGGACGGTACGCAGTATTTT
TRBV4-3,TRBD2,many,TRBJ2-1,CASSQEFASGGYNEQFF,TGCGCCAGCAGCCAAGAGTTCGCTAGCGGGGGGTACAATGAGCAGTTCTTC
TRBV11-2,TRBD2,.,TRBJ2-1,CASSLDMAGDNEQFF,TGTGCCAGCAGCTTAGATATGGCGGGGGACAATGAGCAGTTCTTC
TRBV5-1,.,.,TRBJ2-1,CASSLRASWRDEQFF,TGCGCCAGCAGCTTGAGGGCTAGCTGGAGGGATGAGCAGTTCTTC
TRBV11-2,TRBD2,.,TRBJ2-3,CARRLDGGSGSADTQYF,TGTGCCAGAAGGTTAGATGGGGGTAGCGGGAGCGCAGATACGCAGTATTTT
TRBV14,TRBD2,.,TRBJ2-5,CASSQGGTSGRRGETQYF,TGTGCCAGCAGCCAAGGGGGCACTAGCGGGAGACGTGGAGAGACCCAGTACTTC
TRBV6-2/TRBV6-3,.,once,TRBJ2-7,CASSYRDFSSYEQHF,TGTGCCAGCAGTTACCGGGACTTTAGCTCCTACGAGCAGCACTTC
TRBV11-2,.,.,TRBJ2-6,CASSFGAARLSGANLLTF,TGTGCAAGCAGCTTCGGGGCAGCCCGACTCTCTGGGGCCAACCTCCTGACTTTC
TRBV4-2,.,.,TRBJ2-1,CASSQGTSGGDYNEQFF,TGTGCCAGCAGCCAAGGGACCTCGGGCGGAGACTACAATGAACAGTTCTTC
TRBV10-3,.,.,TRBJ2-1,CAIRAEPGGNEHFF,TGTGCCATCAGGGCGGAGCCGGGGGGCAATGAGCATTTCTTC
TRBV7-9,.,few,TRBJ2-3,CASSPPRGYTSTDTQYF,TGTGCCAGCAGCCCTCCTAGGGGCTACACTAGCACAGATACGCAGTATTTT
TRBV5-5,.,many,TRBJ2-1,CASDYGDNYNEQFF,TGTGCCAGCGACTACGGGGACAACTACAATGAGCAGTTCTTC
TRBV30,TRBD1,many,TRBJ1-1,CAWSETGVMTEAFF,TGTGCCTGGAGTGAGACAGGGGTGATGACTGAAGCTTTCTTT
TRBV29-1,.,many,TRBJ1-2,CSVARGDGYTF,TGCAGCGTTGCCAGGGGAGATGGCTACACCTTC
TRBV12-3/TRBV12-4,.,.,TRBJ1-1,CASSSPWSGNTEAFF,TGTGCCAGCAGTTCCCCTTGGAGCGGGAACACTGAAGCTTTCTTT
TRBV12-5,.,many,TRBJ2-1,CASGSDRASAEQFF,TGTGCTAGTGGTTCGGACCGCGCGTCGGCTGAGCAGTTCTTC
TRBV10-3,.,.,TRBJ1-5,CAISERGANQSQHF,TGTGCCATCAGTGAGCGGGGAGCGAATCAGTCTCAGCATTTT
TRBV5-6,TRBD1,few,TRBJ2-7,CASSSRTGPYEQYF,TGTGCCAGCAGCTCGCGGACAGGGCCCTACGAGCAGTACTTC
TRBV28,.,.,TRBJ1-4,CATSGVGATNEKLFF,TGTGCCACCAGTGGGGTCGGCGCAACTAATGAAAAACTGTTTTTT
TRBV6-6,.,.,TRBJ1-6,CACSEDYKINSPLHF,TGTGCCTGCAGTGAAGATTACAAAATTAATTCACCCCTCCACTTT
TRBV6-4,.,.,TRBJ2-2,CASSRVPSGELFF,TGTGCCAGCAGTAGGGTTCCGTCCGGGGAGCTGTTTTTT
TRBV5-1,.,.,TRBJ2-2,CASSFTGTDHYIGELFF,TGCGCCAGCAGCTTTACCGGGACCGATCACTACATCGGGGAGCTGTTTTTT
TRBV30,.,.,TRBJ1-1,CAWSFDLYTEAFF,TGTGCCTGGAGTTTCGACTTGTACACTGAAGCTTTCTTT
TRBV30,TRBD2,once,TRBJ2-3,CAWSKRGGDTQYF,TGTGCCTGGAGTAAGCGGGGGGGGGATACGCAGTATTTT
TRBV28,.,few,TRBJ2-5,CASSSPGNRRETQYF,TGTGCCAGCAGTTCTCCCGGGAACCGAAGGGAGACCCAGTACTTC
TRBV12-3/TRBV12-4,.,.,TRBJ2-7,CANSPTGRTYEQYF,TGTGCCAACAGTCCGACCGGAAGGACCTACGAACAGTACTTC
TRBV7-9,.,many,TRBJ2-3,CASSSPGTLFGDTQYF,TGTGCCAGCAGCTCGCCCGGGACACTGTTTGGAGATACGCAGTATTTT
TRBV7-2,TRBD2,.,TRBJ2-5,CANSRTSIVTQYF,TGTGCCAACAGCCGGACTAGCATCGTGACCCAGTACTTC
TRBV11-2,.,.,TRBJ2-1,CTSTLGSRGAYNEQFF,TGTACCAGCACCTTAGGCAGCCGGGGCGCCTACAATGAGCAATTCTTC
TRBV4-2,.,.,TRBJ2-1,CASSLSSCPRSYNEQFF,TGTGCCAGCAGCCTTTCTTCCTGCCCCAGGTCCTACAATGAGCAGTTCTTC
TRBV30,.,.,TRBJ1-4,CAWRVPANEKLFF,TGTGCCTGGAGGGTTCCGGCTAATGAAAAACTGTTTTTT
TRBV5-4,.,few,TRBJ2-7,CASSLVPNSYEQYF,TGTGCCAGCAGCTTGGTCCCGAACTCCTACGAGCAGTACTTC
TRBV5-4,TRBD2,.,TRBJ2-3,CASSLQRGTDTRYF,TGTGCCAGCAGCTTGCAGCGGGGCACAGATACGCGGTATTTT
TRBV2,TRBD2,.,TRBJ2-7,CASSEAPSGGPLNYEQYF,TGTGCCAGCAGCGAAGCGCCTTCGGGGGGTCCCCTAAACTACGAGCAGTACTTC
TRBV28,TRBD1,.,TRBJ2-1,CANKKTGQKNEQFF,TGTGCCAACAAAAAGACAGGGCAGAAAAATGAGCAGTTCTTC
TRBV20-1,.,.,TRBJ1-6,CSASPTDLNSPLHF,TGCAGTGCTAGTCCTACGGACCTTAATTCACCCCTCCACTTT
TRBV30,TRBD2,.,TRBJ2-3,CSSVAGVAAATQYF,TGTTCCTCGGTAGCGGGAGTGGCGGCAGCTACGCAGTATTTT